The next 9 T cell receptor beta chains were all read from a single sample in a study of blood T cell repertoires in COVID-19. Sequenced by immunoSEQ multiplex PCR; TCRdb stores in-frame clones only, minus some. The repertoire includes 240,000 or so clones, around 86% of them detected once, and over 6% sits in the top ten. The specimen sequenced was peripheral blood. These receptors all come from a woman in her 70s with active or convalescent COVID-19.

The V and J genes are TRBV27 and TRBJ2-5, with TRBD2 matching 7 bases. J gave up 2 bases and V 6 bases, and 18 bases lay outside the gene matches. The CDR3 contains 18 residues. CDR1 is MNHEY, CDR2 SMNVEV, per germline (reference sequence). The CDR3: CASRPSGGYARWQETQYF. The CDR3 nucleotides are TGTGCCAGCAGACCTAGCGGCGGTTACGCCCGGTGGCAAGAGACCCAGTACTTC.

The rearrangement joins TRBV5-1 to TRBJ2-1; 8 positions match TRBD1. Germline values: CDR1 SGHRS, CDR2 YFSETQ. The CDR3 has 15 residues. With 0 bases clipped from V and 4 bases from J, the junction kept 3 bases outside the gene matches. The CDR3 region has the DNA TGCGCCAGCAGCTTGGGGACAGGGAGGTACAATGAGCAGTTCTTC. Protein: CASSLGTGRYNEQFF. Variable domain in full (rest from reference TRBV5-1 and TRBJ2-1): KAGVTQTPRYLIKTRGQQVTLSCSPISGHRSVSWYQQTPGQGLQFLFEYFSETQRNKGNFPGRFSGRQFSNSRSEMNVSTLELGDSALYLCASSLGTGRYNEQFFGPGTRLTVL.

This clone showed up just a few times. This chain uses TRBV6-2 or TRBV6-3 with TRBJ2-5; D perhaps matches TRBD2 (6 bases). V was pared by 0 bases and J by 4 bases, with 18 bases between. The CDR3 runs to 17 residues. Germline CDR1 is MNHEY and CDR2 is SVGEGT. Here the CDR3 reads CASSYSIGGRTRETQYF. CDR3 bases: TGTGCCAGCAGTTACTCGATCGGGGGTCGTACGCGAGAGACCCAGTACTTC.

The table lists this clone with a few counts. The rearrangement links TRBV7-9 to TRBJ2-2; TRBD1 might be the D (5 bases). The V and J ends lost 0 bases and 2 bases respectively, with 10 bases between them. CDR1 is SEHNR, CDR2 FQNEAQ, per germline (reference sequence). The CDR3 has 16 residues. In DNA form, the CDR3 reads TGTGCCAGCAGCTTAGCGCTGACAGTTAACACCGGGGAGCTGTTTTTT. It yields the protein CASSLALTVNTGELFF.

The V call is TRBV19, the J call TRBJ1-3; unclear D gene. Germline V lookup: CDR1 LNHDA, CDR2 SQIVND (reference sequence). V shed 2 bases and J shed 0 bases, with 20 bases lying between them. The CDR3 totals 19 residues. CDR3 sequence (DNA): TGTGCCAGTAGTATAAAGGTATCGGCCGCCGGGTACTCTGGAAACACCATATATTTT. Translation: CASSIKVSAAGYSGNTIYF.

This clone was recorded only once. The CDR3 loop is CASSPIIGQGSYTF. CDR3 DNA: TGTGCCAGCAGTCCAATAATAGGACAGGGAAGCTACACCTTC. The chain joins TRBV6-6 to TRBJ1-2, with 8 bases identical to TRBD1. V lost 5 bases, J lost 9 bases, and 11 bases stayed unmatched. Germline CDR1 reads MNHNY; CDR2 reads SVGAGI (reference sequence). The CDR3 has 14 amino acids.

Here the CDR3 reads CASSLGQARDNQPQHF. CDR3 nucleotide sequence: TGTGCCAGCTCATTGGGACAGGCTAGGGACAATCAGCCCCAGCATTTT. The chain couples TRBV18 to TRBJ1-5; 8 bases align to TRBD1. The V gene end was trimmed by 5 bases and the J gene end by 3 bases; junction bases not matched to a gene: 9. Germline V gene lookup returns CDR1 KGHSH and CDR2 LQKENI. This CDR3 region has 16 residues.

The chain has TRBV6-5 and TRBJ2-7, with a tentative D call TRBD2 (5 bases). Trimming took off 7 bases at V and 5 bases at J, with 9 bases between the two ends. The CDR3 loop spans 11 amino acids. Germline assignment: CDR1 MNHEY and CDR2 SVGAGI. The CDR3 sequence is CASTKLDEQYF. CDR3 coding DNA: TGTGCCAGCACCAAACTAGACGAGCAGTACTTC.

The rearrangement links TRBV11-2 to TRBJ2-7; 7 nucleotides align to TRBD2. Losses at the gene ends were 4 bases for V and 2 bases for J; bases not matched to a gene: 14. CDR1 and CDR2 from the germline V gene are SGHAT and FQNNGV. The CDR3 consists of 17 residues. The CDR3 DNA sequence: TGTGCCAGCAGCTCCCGGCGCCTGACTAGCAGACCCTACGAGCAGTACTTC. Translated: CASSSRRLTSRPYEQYF.